Listed below are T cell receptor beta chains from one sample, sequenced in a study of T cell changes during pregnancy in multiple sclerosis. Some clones are missing from TCRdb's copy, which holds only in-frame ones; the method was immunoSEQ multiplex PCR. Of over 55,000 clones in the sample, roughly nine tenths were seen once. The specimen was peripheral blood, collected in the first trimester of pregnancy. These receptor sequences come from a female donor with multiple sclerosis, enrolled in a pregnancy study. CDR3s include the opening cysteine and the closing phenylalanine or tryptophan. A D gene is named only where the DNA matches it firmly. Size tells how often a clone was seen (once, few, many) or the class of an expanded clone, and some rows leave it out.

size	D	V	J	CDR3	DNA
.	.	TRBV18	TRBJ2-2	CASSPAGGALSTGELFF	TGTGCCAGCTCACCAGCCGGAGGGGCTCTGAGCACCGGGGAGCTGTTTTTT
.	TRBD1	TRBV14	TRBJ2-5	CASSQAAFKDRGRETQYF	TGTGCCAGCAGCCAAGCCGCTTTCAAGGACAGGGGGCGGGAGACCCAGTACTTC
.	TRBD2	TRBV6-1	TRBJ2-7	CASSEKGTIYEQYF	TGTGCCAGCAGTGAAAAAGGGACTATCTACGAGCAGTACTTC
.	.	TRBV4-3	TRBJ1-5	CASSQEYPGQPQHF	TGCGCCAGCAGCCAAGAATATCCCGGGCAGCCCCAGCATTTT
.	TRBD1	TRBV19	TRBJ2-7	CASGGTGVSYEQYF	TGTGCCAGTGGCGGGACAGGCGTCTCCTACGAGCAGTACTTC
.	.	TRBV6-5	TRBJ1-1	CASSYRDMYTEAFF	TGTGCCAGCAGTTACAGAGATATGTACACTGAAGCTTTCTTT
.	TRBD1	TRBV18	TRBJ2-1	CATRGQARNEQFF	TGTGCCACGAGAGGACAGGCCCGCAACGAGCAGTTCTTC
.	.	TRBV5-6	TRBJ1-2	CASSLAMTVYGYTF	TGTGCCAGCAGCTTGGCGATGACAGTCTATGGCTACACCTTC
few	.	TRBV2	TRBJ2-3	CASIPYSGLTLLTDTQYF	TGTGCCAGCATTCCATACTCGGGACTGACGCTACTCACAGATACGCAGTATTTT
few	.	TRBV2	TRBJ2-5	CASSELGASSGTQYF	TGTGCCAGCAGTGAGTTGGGGGCAAGTTCGGGGACCCAGTACTTC
.	TRBD2	TRBV5-1	TRBJ2-5	CASSFWRESGKETQYF	TGCGCCAGCAGCTTCTGGCGGGAGAGCGGAAAAGAGACCCAGTACTTC
.	.	TRBV2	TRBJ2-7	CASDQTDRYPQYF	TGTGCCAGCGATCAGACAGATCGCTACCCACAGTACTTC
.	.	TRBV14	TRBJ2-5	CASSQTGWTQYF	TGTGCCAGCAGCCAGACGGGGTGGACCCAGTACTTC
.	TRBD1	TRBV5-6	TRBJ2-7	CASNPPGQGYEQYF	TGTGCCAGCAACCCACCGGGACAGGGCTACGAGCAGTACTTC
.	.	TRBV4-2	TRBJ2-5	CASSQADQETQYF	TGTGCCAGCAGCCAAGCCGACCAAGAGACCCAGTACTTC
.	TRBD2	TRBV5-1	TRBJ2-1	CASSLTGTRDNFF	TGCGCCAGCAGCTTAACCGGGACTAGGGACAATTTCTTC
.	.	TRBV14	TRBJ2-7	CASSPKGSEQYF	TGTGCCAGCAGCCCGAAAGGGAGCGAGCAGTACTTC
.	TRBD1	TRBV7-9	TRBJ2-1	CAAGQGWDEQFF	TGTGCCGCCGGACAGGGCTGGGATGAGCAGTTCTTC
.	.	TRBV18	TRBJ1-5	CASSPPTTDATLGPQHF	TGTGCCAGCTCACCACCAACGACAGATGCTACGTTAGGGCCCCAGCATTTT
.	TRBD1	TRBV5-6	TRBJ2-1	CASSSSGGGNEQFF	TGTGCCAGCAGCTCTTCAGGGGGCGGCAATGAGCAGTTCTTC
.	TRBD1	TRBV29-1	TRBJ2-5	CSVGTGTQETQYF	TGCAGCGTTGGGACAGGGACTCAAGAGACCCAGTACTTC
.	TRBD1	TRBV4-3	TRBJ1-1	CASSRRTGGNTEAFF	TGCGCCAGCAGCCGGAGGACAGGCGGGAACACTGAAGCTTTCTTT
.	TRBD1	TRBV5-1	TRBJ2-5	CASSLEGQGETQYF	TGCGCCAGCAGCTTGGAGGGACAGGGAGAGACCCAGTACTTC
.	.	TRBV25-1	TRBJ1-1	CASSESSLGNTEAFF	TGTGCCAGCAGTGAATCTAGCCTTGGAAACACTGAAGCTTTCTTT
once	TRBD1	TRBV7-6	TRBJ2-5	CASSPTRGDRASETQYF	TGTGCCAGCAGCCCCACCCGAGGGGACAGGGCATCGGAGACCCAGTACTTC
.	.	TRBV5-1	TRBJ2-3	CASSLVGGGSRASTDTQYF	TGCGCCAGCAGCTTGGTCGGGGGCGGGAGCCGCGCTAGCACAGATACGCAGTATTTT
.	.	TRBV19	TRBJ1-3	CASSAGTLGNTIYF	TGTGCCAGTAGTGCAGGGACACTCGGAAACACCATATATTTT
once	TRBD1	TRBV18	TRBJ2-7	CASSVTGTASYEQYF	TGTGCCAGCTCAGTGACCGGGACAGCCTCCTACGAGCAGTACTTC
.	.	TRBV6-6	TRBJ2-5	CASSYSRGAGRETQYF	TGTGCCAGCAGTTACTCCAGGGGGGCTGGGAGGGAGACCCAGTACTTC
.	.	TRBV6-5	TRBJ2-5	CASSYGPAGKTQYF	TGTGCCAGCAGTTACGGTCCTGCGGGAAAGACCCAGTACTTC
.	TRBD2	TRBV7-9	TRBJ2-2	CASSLWRGGPGELFF	TGTGCCAGCAGCTTGTGGCGGGGGGGCCCCGGGGAGCTGTTTTTT
.	.	TRBV5-1	TRBJ2-5	CASSLEWGRETQYF	TGCGCCAGCAGCTTGGAATGGGGGCGGGAGACCCAGTACTTC